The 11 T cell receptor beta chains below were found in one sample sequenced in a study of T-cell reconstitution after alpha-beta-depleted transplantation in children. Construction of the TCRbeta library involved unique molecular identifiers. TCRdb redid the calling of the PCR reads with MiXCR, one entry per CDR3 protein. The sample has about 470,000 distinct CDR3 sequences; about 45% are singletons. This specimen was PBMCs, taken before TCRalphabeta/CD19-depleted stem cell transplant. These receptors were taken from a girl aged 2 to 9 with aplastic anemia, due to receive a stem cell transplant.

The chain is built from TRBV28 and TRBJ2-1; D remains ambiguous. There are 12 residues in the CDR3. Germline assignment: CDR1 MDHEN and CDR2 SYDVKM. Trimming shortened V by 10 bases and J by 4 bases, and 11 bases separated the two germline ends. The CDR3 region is CAIRPQYNEQFF. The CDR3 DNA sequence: TGTGCCATCAGGCCTCAGTACAATGAGCAGTTCTTC.

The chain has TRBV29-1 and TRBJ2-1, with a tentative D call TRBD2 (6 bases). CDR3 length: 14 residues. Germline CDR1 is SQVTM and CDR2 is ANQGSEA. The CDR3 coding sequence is TGCAGTGATGTACACTACTGGCGGGAAGGCGAGCAGTTCTTC. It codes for CSDVHYWREGEQFF.

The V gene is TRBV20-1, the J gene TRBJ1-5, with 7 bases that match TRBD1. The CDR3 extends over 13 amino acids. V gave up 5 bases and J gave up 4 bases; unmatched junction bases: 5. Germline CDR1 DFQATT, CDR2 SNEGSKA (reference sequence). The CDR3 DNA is TGCAGTGCTGGTGGGACAGATAATCAGCCCCAGCATTTT. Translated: CSAGGTDNQPQHF.

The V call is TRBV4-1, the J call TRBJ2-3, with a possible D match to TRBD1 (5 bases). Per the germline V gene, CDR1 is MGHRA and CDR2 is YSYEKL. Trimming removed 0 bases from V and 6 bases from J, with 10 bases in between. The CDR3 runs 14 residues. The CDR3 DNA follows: TGCGCCAGCAGCCAAGATTGGGGCGGCGATACGCAGTATTTT. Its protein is CASSQDWGGDTQYF.

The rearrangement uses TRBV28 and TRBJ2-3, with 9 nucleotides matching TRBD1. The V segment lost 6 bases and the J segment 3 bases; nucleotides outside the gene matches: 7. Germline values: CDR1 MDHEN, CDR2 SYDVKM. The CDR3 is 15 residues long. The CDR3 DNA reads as TGTGCCAGCAGACAGGGGACAGGGTGGACAGATACGCAGTATTTT. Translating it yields CASRQGTGWTDTQYF.

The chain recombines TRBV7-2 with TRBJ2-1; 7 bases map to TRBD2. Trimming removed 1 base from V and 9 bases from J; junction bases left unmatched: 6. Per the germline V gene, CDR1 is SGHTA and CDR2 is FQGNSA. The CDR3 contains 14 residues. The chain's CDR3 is CASSLGGREREQFF. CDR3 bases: TGTGCCAGCAGCTTAGGAGGGAGGGAACGTGAGCAGTTCTTC. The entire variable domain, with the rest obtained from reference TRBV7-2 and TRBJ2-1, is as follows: GAGVSQSPSNKVTEKGKDVELRCDPISGHTALYWYRQSLGQGLEFLIYFQGNSAPDKSGLPSDRFSAERTGGSVSTLTIQRTQQEDSAVYLCASSLGGREREQFFGPGTRLTVL.

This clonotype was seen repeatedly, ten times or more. This CDR3 reads CASSPKQVVNEQFF. In DNA form, the CDR3 reads TGCGCCAGCAGCCCGAAGCAGGTCGTCAATGAGCAGTTCTTC. The chain couples TRBV5-1 to TRBJ2-1; no clear D gene. V was pared by 4 bases and J by 6 bases, with 14 bases between. The V gene's germline CDR1 is SGHRS and CDR2 YFSETQ. The CDR3 length is 14 residues.

CDR3 in amino acids: CAWRGQELGNQPQHF. The CDR3 DNA reads TGTGCCTGGAGGGGACAGGAGTTGGGCAATCAGCCCCAGCATTTT. This chain joins TRBV30 and TRBJ1-5; 8 bases match TRBD1. V lost 3 bases and J lost 2; bases outside the gene matches: 6. The CDR3 length is 15 residues. Germline V gene lookup returns CDR1 GTSNPN and CDR2 SVGIG (reference sequence).

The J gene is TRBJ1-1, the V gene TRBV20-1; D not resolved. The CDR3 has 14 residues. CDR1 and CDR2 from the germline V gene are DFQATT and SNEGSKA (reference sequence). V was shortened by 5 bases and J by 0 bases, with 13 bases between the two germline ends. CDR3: CSAPSRGMNTEAFF. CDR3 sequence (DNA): TGCAGTGCTCCCTCTAGAGGGATGAACACTGAAGCTTTCTTT.

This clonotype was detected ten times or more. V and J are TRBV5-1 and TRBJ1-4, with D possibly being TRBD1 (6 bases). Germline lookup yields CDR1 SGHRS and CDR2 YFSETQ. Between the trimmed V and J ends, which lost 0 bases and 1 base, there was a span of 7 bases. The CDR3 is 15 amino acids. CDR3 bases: TGCGCCAGCAGCTTGGTACAGGGAACTAATGAAAAACTGTTTTTT. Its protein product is CASSLVQGTNEKLFF.

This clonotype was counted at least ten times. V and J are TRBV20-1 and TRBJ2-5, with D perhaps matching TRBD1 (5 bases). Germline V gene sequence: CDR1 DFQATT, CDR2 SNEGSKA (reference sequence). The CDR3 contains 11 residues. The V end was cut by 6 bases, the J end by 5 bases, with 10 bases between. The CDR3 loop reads CSAPKGETQYF. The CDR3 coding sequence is TGCAGTGCCCCCAAGGGGGAGACCCAGTACTTC.